Listed here are 5 T cell receptor beta chains from one sample, sequenced in a study of OX40 agonist ivuxolimab in advanced cancers. The method was immunoSEQ multiplex PCR; TCRdb's version includes in-frame clones alone and lacks a portion of them. The profile shows around 70,000 clones, 82% of them singletons. The material sequenced was CD4+ or CD8+ T cells sorted from blood, taken in a trial of the OX40 agonist ivuxolimab. The receptors come from an adult with an advanced solid tumor such as melanoma, head and neck, liver or kidney cancer.

CDR3 sequence: CASSSRQGPGTNEKLFF. The CDR3 DNA follows: TGTGCCAGCAGCTCAAGACAGGGTCCGGGTACTAATGAAAAACTGTTTTTT. This chain joins TRBV7-2 and TRBJ1-4, with TRBD1 matching 7 bases. This CDR3 region has 17 residues. After removal of 4 bases from V and 2 bases from J, the junction contained 10 bases not matched to a gene. Germline V CDR1 and CDR2: SGHTA, FQGNSA.

This clone has a single count. V and J are TRBV2 and TRBJ1-4; tentative D call: TRBD1 (5 bases). The V gene's germline CDR1 is SNHLY and CDR2 FYNNEI. The CDR3 is 15 residues long. The V gene lost 3 bases and the J gene lost 7 bases, with 15 bases spanning the gap. The CDR3 bases are TGTGCCAGCAGTGACGGACAACGGGCGGGTGAAAAACTGTTTTTT. The encoded protein is CASSDGQRAGEKLFF.

The CDR3 region is CASSLAGRPGDYGYTF. In nucleotides, the CDR3 is TGTGCCAGCAGCTTAGCGGGACGCCCGGGAGACTATGGCTACACCTTC. The rearrangement joins TRBV13 to TRBJ1-2; D possibly corresponds to TRBD1 (5 bases). V gave up 1 base and J gave up 3 bases, with 15 bases separating them. The CDR3 totals 16 residues. In germline, CDR1 is PRHDT, CDR2 FYEKMQ (reference sequence).

The V and J genes are TRBV5-1 and TRBJ2-5; D perhaps matches TRBD1 (5 bases). V was shortened by 0 bases and J by 4 bases, with 19 bases between the two germline ends. The CDR3 length is 17 residues. The germline gives CDR1 SGHRS, CDR2 YFSETQ. The CDR3, as DNA: TGCGCCAGCAGCTTGGGGGTGGACACCGCCGCAGCAGAGACCCAGTACTTC. Amino acids: CASSLGVDTAAAETQYF. The full variable domain, in which reference TRBV5-1 and TRBJ2-5 provide the parts outside the CDR3, is KAGVTQTPRYLIKTRGQQVTLSCSPISGHRSVSWYQQTPGQGLQFLFEYFSETQRNKGNFPGRFSGRQFSNSRSEMNVSTLELGDSALYLCASSLGVDTAAAETQYFGPGTRLLVL.

V and J are TRBV7-9 and TRBJ1-5, with D possibly TRBD1 on 6 matching bases. The CDR3 is 13 amino acids. Germline-derived CDR1 and CDR2 are SEHNR and FQNEAQ (reference sequence). The V end was cut by 1 base, the J end by 6 bases, with 7 bases between. The CDR3 DNA sequence: TGTGCCAGCAGCTTAGGGGGGCGTCAGCCCCAGCATTTT. This codes for CASSLGGRQPQHF.